This TCR beta chain was obtained from a study of human T cells and chemical hapten exposure. This clonotype has more than one count but fewer than ten. Its target is unknown. Time point: patch test 3, about 24 weeks after DPC sensitization. As for treatment: therapeutic diphenylcyclopropenone sensitization with weekly scalp DPC. Each patch-test visit's blood sample preceded patch application. This CDR3 is 12 amino acids long. CDR1 and CDR2 from the germline V gene are ENHRY and SYGVKD. V gave up 0 bases and J gave up 10 bases, with 8 bases separating them. In the authors' methods: Samples ranged from 23,224 to 690,600 TCRs, with a median of roughly 96,000. Using its own MiXCR run on the RACE reads, TCRdb lists one record per CDR3 protein. TCRdb, rather than the study authors, made the V and J calls. Of 150,000 to 200,000 distinct CDR3 sequences in the sample, 25% to 30% were seen once. Study-wide results and limits: TCRs exceeding a frequency of 1 in 1000 stayed unchanged under DPC sensitization.

V usage is TRBV10-3 and J usage is TRBJ2-3, with D perhaps matching TRBD2 (6 bases). The sequence derives from a woman under 30 with alopecia areata. Some clones in this sample may be carry-over from other donors' samples. The sample consisted of whole blood, taken in connection with sensitization to the hapten diphenylcyclopropenone (DPC). CDR3 DNA sequence: TGTGCCATCAGTGAGTCTACGGGAGCGCAGTATTTT. It specifies CAISESTGAQYF.